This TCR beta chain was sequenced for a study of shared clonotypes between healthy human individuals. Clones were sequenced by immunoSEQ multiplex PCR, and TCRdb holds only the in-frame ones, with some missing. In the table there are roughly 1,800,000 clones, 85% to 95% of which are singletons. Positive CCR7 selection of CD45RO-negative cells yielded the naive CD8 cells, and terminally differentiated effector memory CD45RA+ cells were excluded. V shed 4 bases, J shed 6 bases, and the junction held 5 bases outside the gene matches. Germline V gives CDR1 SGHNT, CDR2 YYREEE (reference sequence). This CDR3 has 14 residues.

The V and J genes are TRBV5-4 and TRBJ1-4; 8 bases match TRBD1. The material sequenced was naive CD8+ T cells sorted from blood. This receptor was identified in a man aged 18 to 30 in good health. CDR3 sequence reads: CASSQGAGYEKLFF. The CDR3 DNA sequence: TGTGCCAGCAGCCAGGGGGCCGGTTATGAAAAACTGTTTTTT.